The 7 T cell receptor beta chains presented below share a single source sample, sequenced in a study of cytomegalovirus exposure and HLA in healthy donors. 60 Vbeta and 13 Jbeta primers were used in PCR. Assay used: immunoSEQ multiplex PCR; TCRdb lists only in-frame clones, some missing. This sample has 65,000 to 80,000 clones, with 70% to 85% found just once. Sequenced material: PBMCs. The receptor set was obtained from a man aged 35 to 55 in good health and CMV-seropositive.

The gene calls are TRBV7-9 and TRBJ2-3; perhaps TRBD2 as D (6 bases). V was cut by 3 bases and J by 0 bases, with 13 bases left in between. The CDR3 length is 16 residues. Germline V CDR1 and CDR2: SEHNR, FQNEAQ (reference sequence). The CDR3, as DNA: TGTGCCAGCAGCTTGGGGGACGGGAGAAGCACAGATACGCAGTATTTT. Residues: CASSLGDGRSTDTQYF.

The chain recombines TRBV19 with TRBJ2-7; 11 bases align to TRBD2. The CDR3 is made up of 16 amino acids. J lost 0 bases, V lost 5 bases, and 6 bases had no gene match. Germline-derived CDR1 and CDR2 are LNHDA and SQIVND (reference sequence). The CDR3 reads CASSFSGTSGSYEQYF. The CDR3 coding sequence is TGTGCCAGTAGTTTTTCCGGGACTAGCGGCTCCTACGAGCAGTACTTC.

The chain couples TRBV15 to TRBJ2-5; D perhaps matches TRBD2 (6 bases). Trimming shortened V by 2 bases and J by 5 bases, and 15 bases separated the two germline ends. The germline CDR1 and CDR2 sequences are LNHNV and YYDKDF (reference sequence). The CDR3 totals 15 residues. CDR3 region: CATSRSLAPGETQYF. The CDR3 nucleotides read TGTGCCACCAGCAGATCACTAGCCCCAGGGGAGACCCAGTACTTC. The full variable domain, its missing parts supplied by reference TRBV15 and TRBJ2-5, is DAMVIQNPRYQVTQFGKPVTLSCSQTLNHNVMYWYQQKSSQAPKLLFHYYDKDFNNEADTPDNFQSRRPNTSFCFLDIRSPGLGDTAMYLCATSRSLAPGETQYFGPGTRLLVL.

This clone was counted only a few times. This chain links TRBV28 with TRBJ1-2, with a tentative D call TRBD1 (6 bases). The CDR3 contains 14 residues. Trimming stripped 5 bases from V and 1 base from J, with 11 bases between. Germline V gives CDR1 MDHEN, CDR2 SYDVKM. CDR3 sequence: CASSHAQGNYGYTF. In nucleotides, the CDR3 is TGTGCCAGCAGTCACGCACAGGGTAACTATGGCTACACCTTC.

This clone was counted between two and nine times. The rearrangement links TRBV5-4 to TRBJ2-2; D might be TRBD1 (6 bases). The CDR3 is 14 amino acids. V was trimmed by 2 bases and J by 6 bases, leaving 11 bases between them. CDR1 and CDR2 (germline): SGHNT, YYREEE (reference sequence). CDR3 DNA sequence: TGTGCCAGCAGCTTAGTAGCAGGGGCCGGGGAGCTGTTTTTT. This sequence encodes CASSLVAGAGELFF.

The rearrangement joins TRBV2 to TRBJ1-4; the match to TRBD1 covers 7 bases. From germline, CDR1 is SNHLY and CDR2 FYNNEI. This CDR3 is 15 amino acids long. J gave up 3 bases and V 7 bases, and 8 bases lay outside the gene matches. The CDR3 nucleotides read TGTGCCAGCACGATGACAGGGACCTCTAATGAAAAACTGTTTTTT. This codes for CASTMTGTSNEKLFF.

This clone was seen a handful of times. The chain links TRBV6-5 to TRBJ2-3; 9 positions agree with TRBD1. The junction had 1 base not matched to a gene; V was cut back by 0 bases and J by 3 bases. Germline-derived CDR1 and CDR2 are MNHEY and SVGAGI. This CDR3 has 15 amino acids. In nucleotides, the CDR3 is TGTGCCAGCAGTTACTCGGGACAGGGAACAGATACGCAGTATTTT. This sequence encodes CASSYSGQGTDTQYF.